These 9 T cell receptor beta chains originate from one sample sequenced in a study of blood T cell repertoires in COVID-19. Libraries were prepared by immunoSEQ multiplex PCR; TCRdb keeps only in-frame clonotypes and omits some of them. This table holds about 15,000 clones, around three quarters found once. Sequenced material: peripheral blood. All receptors come from a man aged 65-85 years with active or convalescent COVID-19.

The chain employs TRBV6-5 and TRBJ2-7; possible D gene TRBD1, 6 bases. Germline V gene lookup returns CDR1 MNHEY and CDR2 SVGAGI. This CDR3 is 14 amino acids long. Trimming took 7 bases from V and 3 from J, leaving 16 bases between them. The CDR3 DNA sequence: TGTGCCAGCACCGCCGACAGGCCCCTCTACGAGCAGTACTTC. As protein: CASTADRPLYEQYF.

The chain is built from TRBV19 and TRBJ2-5, with TRBD1 as a possible D gene (6 bases). The CDR3 is made up of 14 amino acids. Germline V gene sequence: CDR1 LNHDA, CDR2 SQIVND (reference sequence). The V end was cut by 3 bases, the J end by 4 bases, with 12 bases between. CDR3 DNA: TGTGCCAGTAGTATGGCAGGGGCGAGAGAGACCCAGTACTTC. Residues: CASSMAGARETQYF. Together with reference TRBV19 and TRBJ2-5, the CDR3 gives the full variable domain: DGGITQSPKYLFRKEGQNVTLSCEQNLNHDAMYWYRQDPGQGLRLIYYSQIVNDFQKGDIAEGYSVSREKKESFPLTVTSAQKNPTAFYLCASSMAGARETQYFGPGTRLLVL.

The chain recombines TRBV28 with TRBJ1-1, with unresolved D. Germline V lookup: CDR1 MDHEN, CDR2 SYDVKM. Trimming left V 5 bases short and J 4 bases short, with 20 bases between. The CDR3 contains 16 residues. The CDR3 nucleotides read TGTGCCAGCAGTCCGTCTTCAGGAACCCCCAGCACTGAAGCTTTCTTT. This codes for CASSPSSGTPSTEAFF. The full variable domain, its missing parts supplied by reference TRBV28 and TRBJ1-1, is DVKVTQSSRYLVKRTGEKVFLECVQDMDHENMFWYRQDPGLGLRLIYFSYDVKMKEKGDIPEGYSVSREKKERFSLILESASTNQTSMYLCASSPSSGTPSTEAFFGQGTRLTVV.

The chain links TRBV2 to TRBJ2-1; 8 nucleotides match TRBD2. The germline CDR1 and CDR2 sequences are SNHLY and FYNNEI. The CDR3 extends over 15 amino acids. J lost 7 bases, V lost 7 bases, and 12 bases had no gene match. The CDR3 is CASTNGRARGNEQFF. The CDR3 bases are TGTGCCAGCACAAACGGGAGGGCCCGGGGGAATGAGCAGTTCTTC.

The genes are TRBV28 and TRBJ2-3; 8 nucleotides align to TRBD1. V shed 5 bases and J 0 bases; nucleotides not matched to a gene: 10. The germline V gene has CDR1 MDHEN and CDR2 SYDVKM. The CDR3 covers 17 residues. The DNA of the CDR3 is TGTGCCAGCAGTCCGCGGGACAGGACAACTAGCACAGATACGCAGTATTTT. Residues: CASSPRDRTTSTDTQYF.

This chain links TRBV10-3 with TRBJ1-6, with a possible D match to TRBD1 (5 bases). V gave up 5 bases and J gave up 11 bases, with 16 bases separating them. This CDR3 has 14 residues. Germline V gene data show CDR1 as ENHRY and CDR2 as SYGVKD. The CDR3 loop is CAISKAGGEAPLHF. CDR3 in DNA: TGTGCCATCAGTAAGGCCGGGGGTGAGGCACCCCTCCACTTT.

This sequence joins TRBV30 and TRBJ2-7; D is possibly TRBD2 (6 bases). Between the trimmed V and J ends, which lost 3 bases and 5 bases, there was a span of 8 bases. Germline V gene data show CDR1 as GTSNPN and CDR2 as SVGIG (reference sequence). The CDR3 spans 11 residues. The DNA for the CDR3 is TGTGCCTGGAGCGGGAGCCACGAGCAGTACTTC. Its translation is CAWSGSHEQYF.

This chain joins TRBV13 and TRBJ1-2; weak D call: TRBD1 (6 bases). Germline V gives CDR1 PRHDT, CDR2 FYEKMQ (reference sequence). Trimming removed 3 bases at V and 8 bases at J, with 10 bases between. The CDR3 has 12 residues. CDR3 bases: TGTGCCAGCAGCTTCGGGACAAACGGCTACACCTTC. It translates to CASSFGTNGYTF.

The chain carries TRBV28 and TRBJ2-2; 12 nucleotides align to TRBD2. From germline, CDR1 is MDHEN and CDR2 SYDVKM. The CDR3 covers 15 residues. With V trimmed by 4 bases and J by 5 bases, 2 bases remained unmatched. In nucleotides, the CDR3 is TGTGCCAGCAGTTCTAGCGGGAGGGGTACCGGGGAGCTGTTTTTT. Its translation: CASSSSGRGTGELFF.